This T cell receptor (beta chain) came from a study of tumor and adjacent non-tumor tissue in lung cancer. Study-wide results and caveats: Significantly higher TCR diversity was found in tumor than normal lung.

Three rounds of nested PCR, following a modified ARM-PCR protocol, produced the TCRbeta library. TCRdb itself ran the multiplex PCR reads through MiXCR, one entry per CDR3 protein. The table includes just over 200,000 distinct CDR3 sequences, around 71% detected once. This sample's RNA came from whole unsorted tissue. Chemotherapy-naive patients with new lung cancer underwent thoracic surgery in China, August–late 2014. The CDR3 covers 14 residues. Germline assignment: CDR1 DFQATT and CDR2 SNEGSKA (reference sequence). V lost 6 bases, J lost 4 bases, and 9 bases stayed unmatched. This clonotype was seen ten or more times. Its antigen is not known.

The receptor was derived from a man aged 55 to 70 with non-small cell lung cancer. The chain recombines TRBV20-1 with TRBJ2-3; TRBD2 matches at 8 bases. Input material: lung tumor tissue. In DNA form, the CDR3 reads TGCAGTGCCCACCATTCGGGACTAGCAGATACGCAGTATTTT. Its translation: CSAHHSGLADTQYF.